The 10 T cell receptor beta chains reported below all come from one sample, sequenced in a study of pediatric ulcerative colitis. Only in-frame clones appear in the TCRdb table, and some are missing; sequencing was by immunoSEQ multiplex PCR. The profile shows some 25,000 clones, 65% to 80% of them singletons. One to two pinch biopsies were taken from the rectum during colonoscopy. Specimen: gut tissue. Every receptor here comes from a boy aged 5-17 years with severe ulcerative colitis.

Regarding this clone: The germline gene is not matched at one end of the junction; a read error may be the cause. This rearrangement joins TRBV4-1 to TRBJ1-1; D not certain. Germline values: CDR1 MGHRA, CDR2 YSYEKL. The CDR3 covers 11 residues. DNA for the CDR3: TGTGCCAGCAGCCACAACACTGAAGCTTTCTTT. Translated: CASSHNTEAFF.

This rearrangement joins TRBV2 to TRBJ2-1; D gene unclear. CDR1 SNHLY and CDR2 FYNNEI come from the germline V gene. The CDR3 covers 15 residues. Trimming left V 3 bases short and J 8 bases short, with 17 bases between. CDR3 in DNA: TGTGCCAGCAGTGACGCGGCGGTTCTCGCGGATGAGCAGTTCTTC. Its protein product is CASSDAAVLADEQFF. Full variable domain (remainder filled in from reference TRBV2 and TRBJ2-1): EPEVTQTPSHQVTQMGQEVILRCVPISNHLYFYWYRQILGQKVEFLVSFYNNEISEKSEIFDDQFSVERPDGSNFTLKIRSTKLEDSAMYFCASSDAAVLADEQFFGPGTRLTVL.

The genes are TRBV28 and TRBJ1-3; 7 nucleotides line up with TRBD1. The CDR3 consists of 15 residues. Trimming removed 5 bases from V and 6 bases from J; junction bases left unmatched: 10. The germline V gene has CDR1 MDHEN and CDR2 SYDVKM. DNA of the CDR3: TGTGCCAGCAGTCCCCCCTCAGGGGGGTTAAACACCATATATTTT. Translating gives CASSPPSGGLNTIYF.

V is TRBV4-2 and J is TRBJ2-1; 10 bases agree with TRBD2. The CDR3 totals 15 residues. Trimming removed 0 bases from V and 8 bases from J; junction bases left unmatched: 4. Germline V gene sequence: CDR1 LGHNA, CDR2 YNFKEQ. The CDR3 reads CASSQELAGYDEQFF. The CDR3 DNA reads as TGTGCCAGCAGCCAAGAACTAGCGGGATACGATGAGCAGTTCTTC.

The rearrangement uses TRBV6-5 and TRBJ2-5; tentatively, D is TRBD2 (6 bases). Germline CDR1 MNHEY, CDR2 SVGAGI. V dropped 2 bases and J dropped 2 bases, with 6 bases sitting between them. The CDR3 contains 13 residues. CDR3 sequence reads: CASSYGGQETQYF. CDR3 nucleotide sequence: TGTGCCAGCAGTTACGGGGGGCAAGAGACCCAGTACTTC.

V usage is TRBV27 and J usage is TRBJ2-7; 8 bases are a match to TRBD2. The CDR3 extends over 15 amino acids. Unmatched junction bases numbered 9, after V lost 4 bases and J lost 4 bases. The germline V gene encodes CDR1 MNHEY and CDR2 SMNVEV (reference sequence). The CDR3 region has the DNA TGTGCCAGCAGTTCCTCCGACAGCGGGAGTTACGAGCAGTACTTC. It yields the protein CASSSSDSGSYEQYF.

The CDR3 coding sequence is TGTGCCAGCAGCTTAGAAGGGACAGGGGATACGCAGTATTTT. Its protein is CASSLEGTGDTQYF. The J gene is TRBJ2-3, the V gene TRBV7-2, with 9 bases aligning to TRBD1. Germline V gene sequence: CDR1 SGHTA, CDR2 FQGNSA. The CDR3 is made up of 14 amino acids. Trimming at V came to 1 base and at J to 6 bases, leaving 2 bases not matched to a gene.

V and J are TRBV6-6 and TRBJ2-2; either TRBD1 or TRBD2 may fit D (5 bases each). Between the trimmed V and J ends, which lost 8 bases and 4 bases, there was a span of 8 bases. Germline CDR1 reads MNHNY; CDR2 reads SVGAGI (reference sequence). CDR3 length: 12 amino acids. The CDR3 DNA sequence: TGTGCCAGCGGGGGATTCACCGGGGAGCTGTTTTTT. Translating it yields CASGGFTGELFF.

Of note for this clone: The same CDR3 arises from other DNA sequences in this sample as well. The chain links TRBV11-3 to TRBJ2-2; D not certain. The CDR3 runs to 12 residues. Per the germline V gene, CDR1 is SGHNT and CDR2 is YENEEA. V lost 5 bases and J 0 bases, leaving 1 base between the germline ends. DNA for the CDR3: TGTGCCAGCAGCCCGAACACCGGGGAGCTGTTTTTT. Protein: CASSPNTGELFF. Looking up the rest from reference TRBV11-3 and TRBJ2-2 gives the full variable domain: EAGVVQSPRYKIIEKKQPVAFWCNPISGHNTLYWYLQNLGQGPELLIRYENEEAVDDSQLPKDRFSAERLKGVDSTLKIQPAELGDSAVYLCASSPNTGELFFGEGSRLTVL.

This sequence joins TRBV19 and TRBJ2-7; TRBD2 matches at 8 bases. Germline trimming cut 5 bases from V and 1 base from J; bases unmatched to any gene: 7. Looked up from germline, CDR1 is LNHDA and CDR2 is SQIVND (reference sequence). This CDR3 has 15 amino acids. The CDR3 DNA follows: TGTGCCAGTAGTGTCGTAACTAGCGGATCCTACGAGCAGTACTTC. This translates into CASSVVTSGSYEQYF.